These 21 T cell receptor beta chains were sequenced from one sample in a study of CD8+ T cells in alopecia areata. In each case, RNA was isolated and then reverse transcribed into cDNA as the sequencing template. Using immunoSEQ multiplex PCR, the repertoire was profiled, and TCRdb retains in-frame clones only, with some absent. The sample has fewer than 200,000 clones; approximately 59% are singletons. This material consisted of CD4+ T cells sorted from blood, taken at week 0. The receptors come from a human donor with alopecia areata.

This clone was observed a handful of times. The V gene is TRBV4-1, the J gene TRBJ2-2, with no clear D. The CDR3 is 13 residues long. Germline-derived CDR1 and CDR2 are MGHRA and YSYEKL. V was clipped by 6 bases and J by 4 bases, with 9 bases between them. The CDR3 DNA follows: TGCGCCAGCAGGGGGTCAGGCACCGGGGAGCTGTTTTTT. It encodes CASRGSGTGELFF.

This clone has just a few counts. CDR3 DNA: TGTGCCAGCAGTGTTAGCGGGGGGGCCATGGACATTCAGTACTTC. It specifies CASSVSGGAMDIQYF. The chain joins TRBV2 to TRBJ2-4, with 11 nucleotides matching TRBD2. The CDR3 spans 15 residues. Germline V gene sequence: CDR1 SNHLY, CDR2 FYNNEI. Unmatched junction bases numbered 7, after V lost 4 bases and J lost 8 bases.

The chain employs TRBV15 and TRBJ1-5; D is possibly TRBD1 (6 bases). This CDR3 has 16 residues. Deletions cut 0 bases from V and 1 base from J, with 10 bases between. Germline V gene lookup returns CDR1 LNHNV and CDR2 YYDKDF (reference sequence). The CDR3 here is CATSRDWQGSNQPQHF. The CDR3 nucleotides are TGTGCCACCAGCAGAGATTGGCAGGGGAGCAATCAGCCCCAGCATTTT.

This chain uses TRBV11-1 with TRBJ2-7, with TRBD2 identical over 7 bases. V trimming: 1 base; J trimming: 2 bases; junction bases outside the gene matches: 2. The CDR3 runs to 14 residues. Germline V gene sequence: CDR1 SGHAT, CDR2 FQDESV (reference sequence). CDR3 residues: CASSLGGRAYEQYF. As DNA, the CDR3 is TGTGCCAGCAGCTTAGGTGGGAGGGCCTACGAGCAGTACTTC. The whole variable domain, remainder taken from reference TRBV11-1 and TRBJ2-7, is EAEVAQSPRYKITEKSQAVAFWCDPISGHATLYWYRQILGQGPELLVQFQDESVVDDSQLPKDRFSAERLKGVDSTLKIQPAELGDSAMYLCASSLGGRAYEQYFGPGTRLTVT.

The DNA for the CDR3 is TGTGCCAGCTCACCGGTCCTAACAGGGAAGGACGAGCAGTACTTC. This encodes CASSPVLTGKDEQYF. This chain joins TRBV18 and TRBJ2-7; possible D gene TRBD1, 6 bases. Trimming left V 3 bases short and J 5 bases short, with 17 bases between. The germline V gene encodes CDR1 KGHSH and CDR2 LQKENI. The CDR3 runs 15 residues.

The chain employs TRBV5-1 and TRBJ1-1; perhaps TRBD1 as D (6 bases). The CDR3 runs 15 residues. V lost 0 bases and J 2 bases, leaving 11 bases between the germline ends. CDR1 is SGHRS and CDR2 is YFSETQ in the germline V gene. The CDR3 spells CASSLVTGDNTEAFF. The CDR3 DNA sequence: TGCGCCAGCAGCTTGGTGACAGGAGATAACACTGAAGCTTTCTTT.

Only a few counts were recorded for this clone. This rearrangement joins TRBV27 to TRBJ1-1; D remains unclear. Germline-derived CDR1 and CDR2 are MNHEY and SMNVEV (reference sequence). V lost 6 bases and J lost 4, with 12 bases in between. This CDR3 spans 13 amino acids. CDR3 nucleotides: TGTGCCAGCAGGCAAGAGGTGAGCACTGAAGCTTTCTTT. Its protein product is CASRQEVSTEAFF.

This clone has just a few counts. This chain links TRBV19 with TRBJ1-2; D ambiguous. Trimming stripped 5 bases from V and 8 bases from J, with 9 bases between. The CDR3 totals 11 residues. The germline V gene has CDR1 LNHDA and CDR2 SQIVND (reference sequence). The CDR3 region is CASSYVYGYTF. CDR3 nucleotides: TGTGCCAGTAGTTATGTATACGGCTACACCTTC.

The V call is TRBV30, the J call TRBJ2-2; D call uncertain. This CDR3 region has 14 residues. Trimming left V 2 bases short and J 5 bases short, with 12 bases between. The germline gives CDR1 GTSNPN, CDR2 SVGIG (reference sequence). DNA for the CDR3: TGTGCCTGGAGTCTCACCCCGGTAACCGGGGAGCTGTTTTTT. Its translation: CAWSLTPVTGELFF.

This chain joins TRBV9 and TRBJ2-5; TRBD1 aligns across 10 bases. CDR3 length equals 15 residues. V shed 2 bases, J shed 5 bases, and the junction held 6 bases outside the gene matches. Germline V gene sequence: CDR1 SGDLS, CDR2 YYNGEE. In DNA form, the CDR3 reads TGTGCCAGCAGCGTTTTTACGGGACAGGGGGAGACCCAGTACTTC. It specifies CASSVFTGQGETQYF. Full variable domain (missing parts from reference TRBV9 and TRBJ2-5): DSGVTQTPKHLITATGQRVTLRCSPRSGDLSVYWYQQSLDQGLQFLIQYYNGEERAKGNILERFSAQQFPDLHSELNLSSLELGDSALYFCASSVFTGQGETQYFGPGTRLLVL.

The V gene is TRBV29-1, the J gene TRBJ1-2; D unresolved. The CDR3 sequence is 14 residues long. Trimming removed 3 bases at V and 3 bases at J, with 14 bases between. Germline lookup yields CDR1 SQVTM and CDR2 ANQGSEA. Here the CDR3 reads CSVEAGVGDYGYTF. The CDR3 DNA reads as TGCAGCGTTGAGGCTGGGGTGGGAGACTATGGCTACACCTTC.

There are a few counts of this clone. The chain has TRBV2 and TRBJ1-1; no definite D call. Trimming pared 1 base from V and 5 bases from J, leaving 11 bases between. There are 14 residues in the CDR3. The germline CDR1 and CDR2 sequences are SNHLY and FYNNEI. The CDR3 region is CASSEVPAKTEAFF. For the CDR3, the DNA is TGTGCCAGCAGTGAAGTCCCGGCAAAAACTGAAGCTTTCTTT.

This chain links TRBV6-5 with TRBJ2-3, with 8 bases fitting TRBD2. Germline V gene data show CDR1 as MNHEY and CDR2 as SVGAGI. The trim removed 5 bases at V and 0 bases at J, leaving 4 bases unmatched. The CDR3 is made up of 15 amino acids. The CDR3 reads CASSHSGTSTDTQYF. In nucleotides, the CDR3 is TGTGCCAGCAGTCATAGCGGGACTAGCACAGATACGCAGTATTTT.

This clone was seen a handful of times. The CDR3 loop reads CASGQQDTDSWGNTGELFF. The CDR3, as DNA: TGCGCCAGCGGCCAACAAGACACCGATAGCTGGGGGAACACCGGGGAGCTGTTTTTT. The chain links TRBV5-1 to TRBJ2-2; D call uncertain. CDR3 length equals 19 residues. CDR1 is SGHRS, CDR2 YFSETQ, per germline. V lost 7 bases to trimming and J lost 1 base, with 26 bases between them.

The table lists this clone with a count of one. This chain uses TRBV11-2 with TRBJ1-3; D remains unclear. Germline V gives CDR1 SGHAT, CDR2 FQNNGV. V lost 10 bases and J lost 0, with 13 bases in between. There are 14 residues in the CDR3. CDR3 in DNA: TGTGCCACCCGACGTAGCATCTCTGGAAACACCATATATTTT. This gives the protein CATRRSISGNTIYF.

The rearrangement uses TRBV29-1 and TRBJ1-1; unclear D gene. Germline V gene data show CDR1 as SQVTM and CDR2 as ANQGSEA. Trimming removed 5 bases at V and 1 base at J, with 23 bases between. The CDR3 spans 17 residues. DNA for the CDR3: TGCAGCGTTTTAGGGTGGTCGGGCCTCCCTTCGAACACTGAAGCTTTCTTT. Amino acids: CSVLGWSGLPSNTEAFF.

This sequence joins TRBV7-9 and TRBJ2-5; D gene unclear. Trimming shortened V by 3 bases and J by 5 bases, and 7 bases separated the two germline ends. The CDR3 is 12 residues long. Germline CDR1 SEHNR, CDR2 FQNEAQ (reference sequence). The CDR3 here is CASSFLRETQYF. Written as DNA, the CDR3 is TGTGCCAGCAGCTTCCTTCGCGAGACCCAGTACTTC.

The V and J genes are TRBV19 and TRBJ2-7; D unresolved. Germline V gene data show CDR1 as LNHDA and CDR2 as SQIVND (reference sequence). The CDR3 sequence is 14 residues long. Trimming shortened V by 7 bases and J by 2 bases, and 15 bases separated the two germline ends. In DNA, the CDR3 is TGTGCCAGTAAAGCCGAATTTGGCACCTACGAGCAGTACTTC. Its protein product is CASKAEFGTYEQYF.

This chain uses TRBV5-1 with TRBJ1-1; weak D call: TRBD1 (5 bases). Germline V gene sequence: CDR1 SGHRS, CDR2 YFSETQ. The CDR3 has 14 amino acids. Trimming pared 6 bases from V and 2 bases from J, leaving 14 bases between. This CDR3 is CASTPDSFNTEAFF. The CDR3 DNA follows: TGCGCCAGCACCCCCGACAGCTTTAACACTGAAGCTTTCTTT.

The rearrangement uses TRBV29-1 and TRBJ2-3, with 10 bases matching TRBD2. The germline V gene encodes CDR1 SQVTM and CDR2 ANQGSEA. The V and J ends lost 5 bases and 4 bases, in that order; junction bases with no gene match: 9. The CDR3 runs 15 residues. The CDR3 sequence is CSVSGGAMVADTQYF. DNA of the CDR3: TGCAGCGTTAGCGGGGGGGCTATGGTCGCAGATACGCAGTATTTT.

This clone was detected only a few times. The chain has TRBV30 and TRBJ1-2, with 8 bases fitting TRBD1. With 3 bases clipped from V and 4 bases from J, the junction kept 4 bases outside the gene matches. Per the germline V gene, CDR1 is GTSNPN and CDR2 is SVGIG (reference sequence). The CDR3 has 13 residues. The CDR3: CAWSAGGFYGYTF. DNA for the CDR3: TGTGCCTGGAGCGCAGGGGGCTTCTATGGCTACACCTTC.